The 5 T cell receptor beta chains below come from one sample, sequenced in a study of blood T cell repertoires in COVID-19. Data came from immunoSEQ multiplex PCR; TCRdb stores just in-frame clones and leaves some out. The table shows 2,500 to 3,500 clones, with 75% to 90% occurring only once. The specimen sequenced was peripheral blood. These receptors came from a human donor with active COVID-19. The donor label of this sample is uncertain.

This chain joins TRBV10-3 and TRBJ2-3, with 9 bases that match TRBD2. The V gene end was trimmed by 10 bases and the J gene end by 6 bases; junction bases not matched to a gene: 2. The CDR3 covers 11 residues. Germline V lookup: CDR1 ENHRY, CDR2 SYGVKD. The CDR3 nucleotides read TGTGCCACCGGACTAGCGGATACGCAGTATTTT. Its translation is CATGLADTQYF.

The chain couples TRBV30 to TRBJ1-1, with 8 bases fitting TRBD1. This CDR3 spans 13 amino acids. The germline gives CDR1 GTSNPN, CDR2 SVGIG (reference sequence). Trimming removed 2 bases from V and 7 bases from J; junction bases left unmatched: 6. CDR3 coding DNA: TGTGCCTGGAGTACACAGGGGGTGGGTGAAGCTTTCTTT. As protein: CAWSTQGVGEAFF.

The CDR3 loop reads CASSQEVAERSYEQYV. The DNA for the CDR3 is TGCGCCAGCAGCCAAGAGGTAGCGGAGAGGTCCTACGAGCAGTACGTC. This sequence joins TRBV4-3 and TRBJ2-7; the D gene is possibly TRBD2 (6 bases). The CDR3 has 16 amino acids. V was cut by 0 bases and J by 1 base, with 13 bases left in between. Germline V lookup: CDR1 LGHNA, CDR2 YSLEER.

The V call is TRBV7-3, the J call TRBJ2-1, with 7 bases matching TRBD1. This CDR3 has 16 residues. CDR1 and CDR2 from the germline V gene are SGHTA and FQGTGA. The trim removed 3 bases at V and 0 bases at J, leaving 5 bases unmatched. The CDR3 DNA follows: TGTGCCAGCAGCTTTCAGGGGGTGGGCTCCTACAATGAGCAGTTCTTC. Its translation: CASSFQGVGSYNEQFF.

This clone is a singleton in its sample. V gene TRBV6-2 or TRBV6-3 combines with J gene TRBJ2-5; D unclear. From germline, CDR1 is MNHEY and CDR2 SVGEGT. The CDR3 loop spans 13 amino acids. Trimming stripped 6 bases from V and 3 bases from J, with 11 bases between. The CDR3 sequence is CASSRSAEETQYF. As DNA, the CDR3 is TGTGCCAGCAGCCGAAGCGCCGAAGAGACCCAGTACTTC.